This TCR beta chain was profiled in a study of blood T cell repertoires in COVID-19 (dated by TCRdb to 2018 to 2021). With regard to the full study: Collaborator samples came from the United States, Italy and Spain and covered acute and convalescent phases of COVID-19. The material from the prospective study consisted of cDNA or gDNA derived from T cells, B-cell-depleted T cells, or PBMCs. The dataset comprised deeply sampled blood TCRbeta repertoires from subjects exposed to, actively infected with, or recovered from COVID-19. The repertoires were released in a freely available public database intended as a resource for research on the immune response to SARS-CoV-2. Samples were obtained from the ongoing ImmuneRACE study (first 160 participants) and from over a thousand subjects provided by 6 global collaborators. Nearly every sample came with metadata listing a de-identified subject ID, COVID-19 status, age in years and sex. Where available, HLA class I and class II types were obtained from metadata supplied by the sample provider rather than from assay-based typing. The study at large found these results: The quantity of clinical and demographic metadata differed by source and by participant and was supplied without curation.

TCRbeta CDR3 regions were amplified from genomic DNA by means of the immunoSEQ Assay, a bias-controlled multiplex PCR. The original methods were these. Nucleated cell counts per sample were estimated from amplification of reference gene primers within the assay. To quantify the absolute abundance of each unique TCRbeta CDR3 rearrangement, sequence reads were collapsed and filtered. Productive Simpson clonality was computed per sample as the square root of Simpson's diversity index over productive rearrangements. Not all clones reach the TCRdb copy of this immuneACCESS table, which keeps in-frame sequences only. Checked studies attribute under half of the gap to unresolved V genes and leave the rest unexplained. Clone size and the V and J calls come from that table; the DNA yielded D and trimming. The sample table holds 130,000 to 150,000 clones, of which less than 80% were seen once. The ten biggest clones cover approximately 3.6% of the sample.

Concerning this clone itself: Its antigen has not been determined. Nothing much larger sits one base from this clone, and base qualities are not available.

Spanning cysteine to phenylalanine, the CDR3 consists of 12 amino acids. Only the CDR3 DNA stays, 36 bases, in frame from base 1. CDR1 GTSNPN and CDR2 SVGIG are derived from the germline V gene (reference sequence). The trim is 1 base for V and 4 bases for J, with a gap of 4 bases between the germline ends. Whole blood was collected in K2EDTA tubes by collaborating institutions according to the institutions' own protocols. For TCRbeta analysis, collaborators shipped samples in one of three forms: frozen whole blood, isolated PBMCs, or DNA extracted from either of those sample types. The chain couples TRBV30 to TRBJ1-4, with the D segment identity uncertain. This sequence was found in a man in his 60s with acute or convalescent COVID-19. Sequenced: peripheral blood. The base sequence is TGTGCCTGGAGTGCCAGTAATGAAAAACTGTTTTTT. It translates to CAWSASNEKLFF.